These 21 T cell receptor beta chains were sequenced from one sample in a study of regulatory T cells in long-lasting Graves disease. Specified time point: persistent/refractory GD, antithyroid drugs over 5 years with positive TRAb. The TCR library used RNA extracted from PBMCs. Combining iRepertoire HTBI primers with Arm-PCR of CDR3 regions, the authors built TCR beta libraries. MiXCR, run by TCRdb on the multiplex PCR reads, gives a single entry per CDR3 protein. Of about 400,000 distinct CDR3 sequences detected, less than 25% appear once; the ten largest clones hold about a fifth. Sequences were derived from peripheral blood mononuclear cells (PBMCs), sampled when the disease was refractory, from a patient treated with antithyroid drugs. The receptors shown here come from a female donor with Graves disease.

The genes are TRBV7-2 and TRBJ1-5, with 8 nucleotides matching TRBD1. The CDR3 is 15 residues long. J was trimmed by 4 bases and V by 5 bases; bases with no gene match: 7. Per the germline V gene, CDR1 is SGHTA and CDR2 is FQGNSA. Written as DNA, the CDR3 is TGTGCCAGCAGCATCAGGGGGCTCGGGAATCAGCCCCAGCATTTT. Protein: CASSIRGLGNQPQHF.

This clonotype was recorded many times. V is TRBV13 and J is TRBJ1-2; no reliable D call. Per germline, CDR1 PRHDT and CDR2 FYEKMQ (reference sequence). This CDR3 spans 13 amino acids. Trimming pared 3 bases from V and 7 bases from J, leaving 12 bases between. The CDR3 region has the DNA TGTGCCAGCAGCTTCCGTGGGATCGGTGGCTACACCTTC. Translating gives CASSFRGIGGYTF.

The chain carries TRBV29-1 and TRBJ1-1; D unresolved. The germline V gene encodes CDR1 SQVTM and CDR2 ANQGSEA. This CDR3 spans 11 amino acids. V lost 4 bases, J lost 3 bases, and 6 bases lay in between. Written as DNA, the CDR3 is TGCAGCGTTGTTGTGGACACTGAAGCTTTCTTT. Protein product: CSVVVDTEAFF. Filled out from reference TRBV29-1 and TRBJ1-1, the complete variable domain reads SAVISQKPSRDICQRGTSLTIQCQVDSQVTMMFWYRQQPGQSLTLIATANQGSEATYESGFVIDKFPISRPNLTFSTLTVSNMSPEDSSIYLCSVVVDTEAFFGQGTRLTVV.

V is TRBV11-2 and J is TRBJ2-3; 7 nucleotides line up with TRBD2. V was pared by 4 bases and J by 0 bases, with 10 bases of the junction left unmatched. CDR3 size: 17 residues. The germline CDR1 and CDR2 sequences are SGHAT and FQNNGV. CDR3 sequence reads: CASSSHSAGVSTDTQYF. The CDR3 DNA reads TGTGCCAGCAGCTCACATTCTGCGGGAGTGAGCACAGATACGCAGTATTTT.

The sample holds many counts of this clonotype. The CDR3 reads CASLRRGRNTGELFF. The CDR3 DNA is TGTGCCAGCCTTCGAAGGGGGCGAAACACCGGGGAGCTGTTTTTT. The chain uses TRBV19 and TRBJ2-2; 7 bases are a match to TRBD1. Germline V lookup: CDR1 LNHDA, CDR2 SQIVND (reference sequence). The junction had 9 bases not matched to a gene; V was cut back by 9 bases and J by 2 bases. The CDR3 contains 15 residues.

In the case of this clonotype: With a much larger clone just one base away, this may be a read error. V and J are TRBV6-1 and TRBJ1-2, with D possibly TRBD1 on 5 matching bases. This CDR3 has 15 amino acids. Germline-derived CDR1 and CDR2 are MNHNS and SASEGT. Trimming took off 6 bases at V and 0 bases at J, with 14 bases between the two ends. CDR3 residues: CASRNPSGANYGYTF. The DNA for the CDR3 is TGTGCCAGCAGAAACCCATCGGGGGCTAACTATGGCTACACCTTC.

This clonotype was picked up many times. This chain joins TRBV15 and TRBJ2-4; D gene ambiguous. Germline-derived CDR1 and CDR2 are LNHNV and YYDKDF (reference sequence). Trimming pared 4 bases from V and 0 bases from J, leaving 4 bases between. This CDR3 contains 13 residues. CDR3 in DNA: TGTGCCACCAGCATAGCAGCCAAAAACATTCAGTACTTC. This codes for CATSIAAKNIQYF.

The rearrangement links TRBV12-3 or TRBV12-4 to TRBJ1-2, with no clear D. The V and J ends lost 6 bases and 4 bases respectively, with 12 bases between them. The CDR3 extends over 13 amino acids. In DNA form, the CDR3 reads TGTGCCAGCAGATACCGGGCCGCCTATGGCTACACCTTC. Its translation: CASRYRAAYGYTF.

The sample holds many counts of this clonotype. The chain joins TRBV27 to TRBJ2-7, with D possibly TRBD1 on 6 matching bases. V dropped 2 bases and J dropped 5 bases, with 10 bases sitting between them. Germline V gene sequence: CDR1 MNHEY, CDR2 SMNVEV (reference sequence). The CDR3 spans 13 residues. This chain's CDR3 is CASSLQGINEQYF. CDR3 bases: TGTGCCAGCAGTTTACAGGGGATCAACGAGCAGTACTTC.

The V call is TRBV20-1, the J call TRBJ2-7; D gene ambiguous. Trimming removed 3 bases at V and 6 bases at J, with 15 bases between. CDR3 length: 13 amino acids. Per the germline V gene, CDR1 is DFQATT and CDR2 is SNEGSKA (reference sequence). The DNA for the CDR3 is TGCAGTGCTAGCGGCAGGTCTCCCGCCGAGCAGTACTTC. Translating it yields CSASGRSPAEQYF.

The gene calls are TRBV27 and TRBJ1-2; 8 bases fit TRBD1. This CDR3 is built from 16 residues. With V trimmed by 0 bases and J by 4 bases, 7 bases remained unmatched. CDR1 and CDR2 from the germline V gene are MNHEY and SMNVEV (reference sequence). The CDR3 DNA reads as TGTGCCAGCAGTTTATCCCCAGGGGGCGGCCTCTATGGCTACACCTTC. Protein product: CASSLSPGGGLYGYTF.

CDR3 residues: CSARRGVYEQYF. The CDR3 nucleotides read TGCAGTGCTAGACGTGGCGTTTACGAGCAGTACTTC. The rearrangement joins TRBV20-1 to TRBJ2-7; D is unclear. This CDR3 region has 12 residues. The V end lost 2 bases, the J end lost 4 bases, and 9 bases lay between the germline ends. Germline CDR1 DFQATT, CDR2 SNEGSKA (reference sequence).

This clonotype was detected a few times. This chain uses TRBV28 with TRBJ1-2; D is undetermined. Trimming cost V 8 bases and J 8 bases, with 9 bases left between them. Per germline, CDR1 MDHEN and CDR2 SYDVKM. The CDR3 is made up of 10 amino acids. DNA for the CDR3: TGTGCCAGCCGCTCTGGGGGCTACACCTTC. Protein sequence: CASRSGGYTF.

This clonotype was picked up many times. The V and J genes are TRBV7-9 and TRBJ1-1, with unresolved D. The CDR3 is made up of 12 amino acids. The germline V gene has CDR1 SEHNR and CDR2 FQNEAQ (reference sequence). Trimming removed 5 bases at V and 3 bases at J, with 7 bases between. CDR3 residues: CASSVDDTEAFF. The CDR3 DNA sequence: TGTGCCAGCAGCGTAGACGACACTGAAGCTTTCTTT.

V and J are TRBV29-1 and TRBJ1-1; D remains ambiguous. The germline V gene encodes CDR1 SQVTM and CDR2 ANQGSEA. Between the trimmed V and J ends, which lost 4 bases and 1 base, there was a span of 7 bases. The CDR3 runs 12 residues. The CDR3, as DNA: TGCAGCGTTGGATACTCGAACACTGAAGCTTTCTTT. Protein: CSVGYSNTEAFF.

In its sample, this clonotype was seen a few times. The rearrangement joins TRBV29-1 to TRBJ1-2; 8 nucleotides align to TRBD1. The CDR3 runs 11 residues. Germline CDR1 and CDR2: SQVTM and ANQGSEA. V trimming: 7 bases; J trimming: 8 bases; junction bases outside the gene matches: 6. The CDR3 DNA reads as TGCAGCGCTGGGGGACAGGAGGGCTACACCTTC. This translates into CSAGGQEGYTF.

The rearrangement uses TRBV3-1 and TRBJ2-3, with D uncertain. Germline CDR1 is LGHDT and CDR2 is YNNKEL (reference sequence). CDR3 length: 13 amino acids. The germline V and J ends were trimmed by 4 bases and 6 bases, with 11 bases remaining between them. CDR3 amino acids: CASSLMAGDTQYF. The CDR3 nucleotides read TGTGCCAGCAGCCTGATGGCAGGCGATACGCAGTATTTT.

This clonotype was seen only a few times. The chain recombines TRBV19 with TRBJ1-5; weak D call: TRBD1 (5 bases). CDR1 is LNHDA and CDR2 is SQIVND in the germline V gene (reference sequence). The CDR3 contains 14 residues. Trimming took 5 bases from V and 6 from J, leaving 14 bases between them. The CDR3 bases are TGTGCCAGTAGTGGTGTAGGGGCCGGTCAGCCCCAGCATTTT. Amino acids: CASSGVGAGQPQHF.

This clonotype was counted at least ten times. V usage is TRBV6-5 and J usage is TRBJ1-4; the D is unclear. Trimming removed 3 bases from V and 8 bases from J, with 7 bases in between. The CDR3 has 12 residues. The V gene's germline CDR1 is MNHEY and CDR2 SVGAGI. The CDR3, as DNA: TGTGCCAGCAGTTATAAAGGGGAAAAACTGTTTTTT. It encodes CASSYKGEKLFF.

This sequence joins TRBV6-2 or TRBV6-3 and TRBJ1-5; D not certain. Germline V gives CDR1 MNHEY, CDR2 SVGEGT. V was cut by 4 bases and J by 6 bases, with 10 bases left in between. CDR3 length equals 13 residues. CDR3 in DNA: TGTGCCAGCAGTTGGGCAAACGGTCAGCCCCAGCATTTT. Translated: CASSWANGQPQHF.

This clonotype was detected many times. The chain couples TRBV28 to TRBJ2-4; D unclear. Trimming took off 3 bases at V and 7 bases at J, with 10 bases between the two ends. The CDR3 contains 13 residues. Germline V gene lookup returns CDR1 MDHEN and CDR2 SYDVKM. CDR3 sequence reads: CASSLVSTNIQYF. CDR3 DNA sequence: TGTGCCAGCAGTTTGGTTAGCACGAACATTCAGTACTTC.